The T cell receptor (beta chain) described here comes from a study of blood T cell repertoires in COVID-19. Turning to the study itself: T cells, B-cell-depleted T cells, or PBMCs supplied cDNA or gDNA.

Original processing notes: Reference gene primers were amplified, and this amplification served to estimate nucleated cell counts. The protocol was immunoSEQ multiplex PCR, while the TCRdb copy is restricted to in-frame clones and leaves out a portion. Clone size and the V and J calls come from that table; the DNA yielded D and trimming. The sample shows about 370,000 clones, 87% of them seen only once. This sequence was found in a woman aged 25 to 39 with COVID-19, enrolled during active disease. The sample consisted of peripheral blood.

The CDR3 coding sequence is TGTGCCAGCAGCATTAGCTCACAGGGTAACGAGCAGTACTTC. Residues: CASSISSQGNEQYF. The chain is built from TRBV5-4 and TRBJ2-7; perhaps TRBD1 as D (6 bases). Germline V lookup: CDR1 SGHNT, CDR2 YYREEE (reference sequence). V was clipped by 4 bases and J by 5 bases, with 16 bases between them. There are 14 residues in the CDR3.